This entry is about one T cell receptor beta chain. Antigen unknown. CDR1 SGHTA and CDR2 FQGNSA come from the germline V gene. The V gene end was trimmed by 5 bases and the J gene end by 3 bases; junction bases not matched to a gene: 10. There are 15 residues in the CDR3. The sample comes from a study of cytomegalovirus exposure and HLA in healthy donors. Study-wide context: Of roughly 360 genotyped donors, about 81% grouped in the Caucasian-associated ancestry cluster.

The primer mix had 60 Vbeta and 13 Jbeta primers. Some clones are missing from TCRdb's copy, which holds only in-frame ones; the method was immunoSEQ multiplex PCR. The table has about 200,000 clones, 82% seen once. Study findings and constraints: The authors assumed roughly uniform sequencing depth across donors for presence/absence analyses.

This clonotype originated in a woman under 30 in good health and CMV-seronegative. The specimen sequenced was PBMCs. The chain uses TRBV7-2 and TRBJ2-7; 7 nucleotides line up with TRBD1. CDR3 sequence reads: CASSPEGTVGYEQYF. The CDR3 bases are TGTGCCAGCAGCCCTGAAGGGACAGTTGGCTACGAGCAGTACTTC.